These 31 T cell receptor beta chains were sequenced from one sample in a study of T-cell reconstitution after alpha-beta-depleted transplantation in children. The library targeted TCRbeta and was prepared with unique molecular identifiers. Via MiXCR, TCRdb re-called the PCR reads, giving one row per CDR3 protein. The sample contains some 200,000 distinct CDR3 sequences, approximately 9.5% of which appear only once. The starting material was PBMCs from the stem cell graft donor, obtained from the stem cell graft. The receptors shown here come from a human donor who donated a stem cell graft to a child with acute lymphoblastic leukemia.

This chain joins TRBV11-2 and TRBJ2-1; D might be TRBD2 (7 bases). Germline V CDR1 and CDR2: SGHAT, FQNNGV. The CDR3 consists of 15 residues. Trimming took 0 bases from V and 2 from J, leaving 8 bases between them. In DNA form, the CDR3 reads TGTGCCAGCAGCTTAGAGCGGGGGCCCTACAATGAGCAGTTCTTC. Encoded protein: CASSLERGPYNEQFF.

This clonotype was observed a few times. The DNA of the CDR3 is TGTGCCAGCAGTTCGCAGGGCCAGAGCACAGATACGCAGTATTTT. Translation gives CASSSQGQSTDTQYF. V and J are TRBV12-3 or TRBV12-4 and TRBJ2-3; tentatively, D is TRBD1 (5 bases). Deletions cut 4 bases from V and 0 bases from J, with 11 bases between. The CDR3 is 15 amino acids.

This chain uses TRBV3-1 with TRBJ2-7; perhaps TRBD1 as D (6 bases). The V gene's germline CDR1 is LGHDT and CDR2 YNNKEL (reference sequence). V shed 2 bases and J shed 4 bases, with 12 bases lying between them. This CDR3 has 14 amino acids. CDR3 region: CASSQSGTRYEQYF. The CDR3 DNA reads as TGTGCCAGCAGCCAATCCGGGACACGTTACGAGCAGTACTTC.

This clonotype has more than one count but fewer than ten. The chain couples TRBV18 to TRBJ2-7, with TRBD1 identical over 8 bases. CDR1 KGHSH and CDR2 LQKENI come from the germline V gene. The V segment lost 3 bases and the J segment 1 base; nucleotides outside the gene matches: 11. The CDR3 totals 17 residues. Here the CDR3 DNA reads TGTGCCAGCTCACCGACAAAGGACAGGGTAACATCCTACGAGCAGTACTTC. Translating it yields CASSPTKDRVTSYEQYF.

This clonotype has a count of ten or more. The CDR3 loop reads CSVQTNEQFF. CDR3 coding DNA: TGCAGCGTTCAGACCAATGAGCAGTTCTTC. The chain joins TRBV29-1 to TRBJ2-1; no clear D. CDR1 is SQVTM, CDR2 ANQGSEA, per germline. The CDR3 extends over 10 amino acids. V lost 5 bases and J lost 6, with 5 bases in between.

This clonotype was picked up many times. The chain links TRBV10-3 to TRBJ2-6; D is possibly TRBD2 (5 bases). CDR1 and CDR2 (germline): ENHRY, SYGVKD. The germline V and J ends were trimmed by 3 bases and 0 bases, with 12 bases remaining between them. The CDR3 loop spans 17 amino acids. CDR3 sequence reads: CAISEMWRNSGANVLTF. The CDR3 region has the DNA TGTGCCATCAGTGAAATGTGGAGGAACTCTGGGGCCAACGTCCTGACTTTC.

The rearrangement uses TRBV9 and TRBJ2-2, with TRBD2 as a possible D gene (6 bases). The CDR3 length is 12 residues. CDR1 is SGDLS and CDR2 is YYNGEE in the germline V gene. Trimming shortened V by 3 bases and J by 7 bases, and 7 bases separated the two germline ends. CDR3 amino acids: CASSGGVGELFF. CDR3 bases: TGTGCCAGCAGCGGGGGGGTCGGGGAGCTGTTTTTT.

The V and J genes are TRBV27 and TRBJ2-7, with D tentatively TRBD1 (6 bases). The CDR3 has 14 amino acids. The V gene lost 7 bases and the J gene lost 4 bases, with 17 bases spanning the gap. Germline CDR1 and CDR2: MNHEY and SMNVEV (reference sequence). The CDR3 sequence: CASTPWTDTYEQYF. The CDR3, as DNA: TGTGCCAGCACTCCGTGGACAGATACATACGAGCAGTACTTC.

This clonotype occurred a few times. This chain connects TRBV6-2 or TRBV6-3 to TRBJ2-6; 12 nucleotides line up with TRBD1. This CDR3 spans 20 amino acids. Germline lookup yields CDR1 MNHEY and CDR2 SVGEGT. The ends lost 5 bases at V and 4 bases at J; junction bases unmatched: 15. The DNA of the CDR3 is TGTGCCAGCAGTCGCCCTAAGGGACAGGGGGCAAGAACCGGGGCCAACGTCCTGACTTTC. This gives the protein CASSRPKGQGARTGANVLTF.

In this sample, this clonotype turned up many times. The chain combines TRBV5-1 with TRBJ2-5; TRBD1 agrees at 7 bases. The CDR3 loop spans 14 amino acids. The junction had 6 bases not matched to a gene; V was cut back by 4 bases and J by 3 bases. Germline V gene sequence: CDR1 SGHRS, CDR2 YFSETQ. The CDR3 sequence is CASSPTGTEETQYF. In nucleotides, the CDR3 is TGCGCCAGCAGCCCGACCGGGACAGAAGAGACCCAGTACTTC.

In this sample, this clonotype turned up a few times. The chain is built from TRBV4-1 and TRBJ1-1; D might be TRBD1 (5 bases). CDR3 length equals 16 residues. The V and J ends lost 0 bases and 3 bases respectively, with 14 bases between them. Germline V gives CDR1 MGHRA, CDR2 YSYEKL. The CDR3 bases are TGCGCCAGCAGCCAAGATCGAGGAGGGACCCACACTGAAGCTTTCTTT. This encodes CASSQDRGGTHTEAFF.

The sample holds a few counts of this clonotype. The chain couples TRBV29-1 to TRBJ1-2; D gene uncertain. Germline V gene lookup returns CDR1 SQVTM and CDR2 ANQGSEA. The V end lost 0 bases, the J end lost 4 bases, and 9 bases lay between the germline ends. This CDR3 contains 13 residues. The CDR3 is CSVEDSGGYGYTF. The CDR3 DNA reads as TGCAGCGTTGAAGATTCTGGCGGCTATGGCTACACCTTC.

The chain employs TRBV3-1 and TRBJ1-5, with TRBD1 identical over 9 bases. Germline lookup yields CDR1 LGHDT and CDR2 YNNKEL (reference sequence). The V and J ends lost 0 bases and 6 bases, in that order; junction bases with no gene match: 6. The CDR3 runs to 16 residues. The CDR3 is CASSQEGQGHGQPQHF. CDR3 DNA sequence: TGTGCCAGCAGCCAAGAGGGACAGGGACACGGTCAGCCCCAGCATTTT. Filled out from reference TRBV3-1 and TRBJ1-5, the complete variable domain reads DTAVSQTPKYLVTQMGNDKSIKCEQNLGHDTMYWYKQDSKKFLKIMFSYNNKELIINETVPNRFSPKSPDKAHLNLHINSLELGDSAVYFCASSQEGQGHGQPQHFGDGTRLSIL.

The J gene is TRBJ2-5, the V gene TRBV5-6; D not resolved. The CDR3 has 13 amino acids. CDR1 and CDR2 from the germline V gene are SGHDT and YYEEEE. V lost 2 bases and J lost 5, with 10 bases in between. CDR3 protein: CASSFVSEETQYF. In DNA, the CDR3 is TGTGCCAGCAGCTTTGTATCCGAGGAGACCCAGTACTTC.

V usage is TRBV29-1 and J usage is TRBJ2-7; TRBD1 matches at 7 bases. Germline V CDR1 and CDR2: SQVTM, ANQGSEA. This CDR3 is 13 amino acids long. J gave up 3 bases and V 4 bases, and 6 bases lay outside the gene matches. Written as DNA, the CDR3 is TGCAGCGTTGCTCAGGGACAGAACTACGAGCAGTACTTC. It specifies CSVAQGQNYEQYF.

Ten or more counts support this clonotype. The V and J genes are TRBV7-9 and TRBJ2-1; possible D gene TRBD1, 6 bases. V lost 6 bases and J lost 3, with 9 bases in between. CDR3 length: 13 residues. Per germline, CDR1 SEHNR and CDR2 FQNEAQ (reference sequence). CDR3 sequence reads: CASRGGSYNEQFF. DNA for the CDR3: TGTGCCAGCAGAGGGGGAAGCTACAATGAGCAGTTCTTC.

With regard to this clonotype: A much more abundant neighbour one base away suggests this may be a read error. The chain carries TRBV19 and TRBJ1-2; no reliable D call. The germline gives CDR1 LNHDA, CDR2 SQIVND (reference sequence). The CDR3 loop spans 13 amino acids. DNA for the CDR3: TGTGCCATTAGTATAGGTACAGTCTATGGCTACACCTTC. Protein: CAISIGTVYGYTF.

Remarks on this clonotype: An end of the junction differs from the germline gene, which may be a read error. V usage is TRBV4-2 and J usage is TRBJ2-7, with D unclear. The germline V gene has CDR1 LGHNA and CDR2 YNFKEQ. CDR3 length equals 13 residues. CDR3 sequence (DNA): TGTGCCATCAGCCCTGGGATCCTCTGCGAGCAGTACTTC. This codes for CAISPGILCEQYF.

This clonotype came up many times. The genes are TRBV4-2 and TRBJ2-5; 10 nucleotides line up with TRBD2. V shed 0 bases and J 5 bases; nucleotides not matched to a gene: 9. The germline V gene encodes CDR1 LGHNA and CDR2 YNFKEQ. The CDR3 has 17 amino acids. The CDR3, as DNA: TGTGCCAGCAGCCAAGATCCGGGACTAGCGCTCTCGGAGACCCAGTACTTC. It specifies CASSQDPGLALSETQYF.

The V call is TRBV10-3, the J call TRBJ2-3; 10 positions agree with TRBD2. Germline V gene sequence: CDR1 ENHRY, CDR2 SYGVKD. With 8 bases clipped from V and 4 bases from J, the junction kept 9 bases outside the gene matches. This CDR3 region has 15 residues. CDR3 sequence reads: CAIAHGTSAADTQYF. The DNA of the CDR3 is TGTGCCATCGCCCACGGGACTAGCGCGGCAGATACGCAGTATTTT.

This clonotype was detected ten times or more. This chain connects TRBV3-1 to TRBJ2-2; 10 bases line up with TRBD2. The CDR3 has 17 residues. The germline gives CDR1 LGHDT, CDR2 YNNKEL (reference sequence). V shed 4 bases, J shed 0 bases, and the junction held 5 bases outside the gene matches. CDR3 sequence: CASSPLGLAANTGELFF. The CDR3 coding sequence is TGTGCCAGCAGCCCCCTCGGACTAGCGGCGAACACCGGGGAGCTGTTTTTT.

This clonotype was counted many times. Written as DNA, the CDR3 is TGCGCCAGCAGCTTGCTAGCGGGAGGCTACAATGAGCAGTTCTTC. Protein product: CASSLLAGGYNEQFF. This chain links TRBV5-1 with TRBJ2-1, with 11 bases identical to TRBD2. The CDR3 spans 15 residues. V was clipped by 1 base and J by 3 bases; unmatched bases: 0. Germline CDR1 is SGHRS and CDR2 is YFSETQ.

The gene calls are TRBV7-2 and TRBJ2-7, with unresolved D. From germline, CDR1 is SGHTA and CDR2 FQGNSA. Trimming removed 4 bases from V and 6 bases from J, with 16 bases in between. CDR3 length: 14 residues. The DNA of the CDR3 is TGTGCCAGCAGCTCCTTTAGGACCGCCAGCGAGCAGTACTTC. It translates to CASSSFRTASEQYF.

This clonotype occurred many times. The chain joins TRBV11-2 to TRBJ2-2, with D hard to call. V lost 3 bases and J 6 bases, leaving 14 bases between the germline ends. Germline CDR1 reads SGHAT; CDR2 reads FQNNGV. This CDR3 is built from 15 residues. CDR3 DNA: TGTGCCAGCAGCTTTGGTACCACGGCGGCCGGGGAGCTGTTTTTT. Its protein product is CASSFGTTAAGELFF.

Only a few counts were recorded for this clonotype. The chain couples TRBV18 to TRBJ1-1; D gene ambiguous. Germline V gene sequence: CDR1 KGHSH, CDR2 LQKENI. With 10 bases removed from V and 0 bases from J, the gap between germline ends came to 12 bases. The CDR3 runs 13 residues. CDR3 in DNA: TGTGCCACTCTACCGAGCTTGAACACTGAAGCTTTCTTT. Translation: CATLPSLNTEAFF.

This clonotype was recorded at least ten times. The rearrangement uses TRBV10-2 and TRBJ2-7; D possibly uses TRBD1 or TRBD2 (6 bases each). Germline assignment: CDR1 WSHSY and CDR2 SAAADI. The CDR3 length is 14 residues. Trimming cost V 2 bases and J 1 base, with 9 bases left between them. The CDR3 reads CASSELGGSYEQYF. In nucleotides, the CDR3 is TGCGCCAGCAGTGAGCTAGGGGGGTCCTACGAGCAGTACTTC.

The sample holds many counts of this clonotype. CDR3 loop: CASSLFETGVTDTQYF. CDR3 coding DNA: TGTGCCAGCAGTTTATTCGAGACAGGGGTCACAGATACGCAGTATTTT. The chain joins TRBV12-3 or TRBV12-4 to TRBJ2-3, with 8 bases matching TRBD1. Trimming took 2 bases from V and 2 from J; bases not matched to a gene: 6. This CDR3 comprises 16 residues.

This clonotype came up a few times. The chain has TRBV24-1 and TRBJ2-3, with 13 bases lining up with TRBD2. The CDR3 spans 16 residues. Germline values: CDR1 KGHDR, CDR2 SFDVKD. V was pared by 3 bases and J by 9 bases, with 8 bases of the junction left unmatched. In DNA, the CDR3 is TGTGCCACCAGTGATGGGACTAGCGGGGTGAGATTGACGCAGTATTTT. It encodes CATSDGTSGVRLTQYF.

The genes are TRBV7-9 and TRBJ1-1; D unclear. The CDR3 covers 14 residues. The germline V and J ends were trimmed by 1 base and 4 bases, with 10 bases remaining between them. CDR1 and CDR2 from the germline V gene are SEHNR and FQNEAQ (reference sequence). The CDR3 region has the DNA TGTGCCAGCAGCTTAGTTCAGGACGGCACTGAAGCTTTCTTT. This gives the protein CASSLVQDGTEAFF.

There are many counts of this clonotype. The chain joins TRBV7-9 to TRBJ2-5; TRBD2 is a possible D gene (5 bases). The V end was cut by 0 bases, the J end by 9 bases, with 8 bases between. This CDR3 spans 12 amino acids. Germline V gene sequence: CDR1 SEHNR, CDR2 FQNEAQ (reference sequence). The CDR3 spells CASSLASDSQYF. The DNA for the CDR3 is TGTGCCAGCAGCTTAGCCTCGGACTCCCAGTACTTC.

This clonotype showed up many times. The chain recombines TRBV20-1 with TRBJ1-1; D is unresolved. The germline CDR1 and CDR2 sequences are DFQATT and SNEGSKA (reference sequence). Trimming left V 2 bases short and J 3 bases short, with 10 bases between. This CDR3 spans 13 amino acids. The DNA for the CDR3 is TGCAGTGCTAGACGTACCTTGTACACTGAAGCTTTCTTT. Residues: CSARRTLYTEAFF.